The rows below give T cell receptor beta chains drawn from one sample of a study of Graves' ophthalmopathy and Graves' hyperthyroidism. TCRdb ran MiXCR on the multiplex PCR reads and lists one entry per CDR3 protein. The table shows hundreds of thousands of distinct CDR3 sequences, with 40% occurring only once. Sequencing used peripheral blood. These receptors came from an adult man with Graves' ophthalmopathy. Each CDR3 is given with its conserved first and last residue. The D gene is left open where the match is weak. Not all rows give a size; the values are once, few, many and, for expanded clones, a class.

>TRBJ2-5|.|TRBV5-1|.
TGCGCCAGCAGCCAAGATAAGAGCCAAGGGACCCAGTACTTC
CASSQDKSQGTQYF
>TRBJ2-7|few|TRBV14|TRBD2
TGTGCCAGCAGCCATCCCGGGACTAGCGTCTACGAGCAGTACTTC
CASSHPGTSVYEQYF
>TRBJ1-2|.|TRBV2|TRBD1
TGTGCCAGCAGTGACACAGGGACAGGCCAGGGCTACACCTTC
CASSDTGTGQGYTF
>TRBJ2-2|.|TRBV29-1|TRBD1
TGCAGCGGAAGGGACAGGGGAACCGGGGAGCTGTTTTTT
CSGRDRGTGELFF
>TRBJ1-2|many|TRBV4-1|TRBD1
TGTGCCAGCAGCCAGGGACAGAACTATGGCTACACCTTC
CASSQGQNYGYTF
>TRBJ1-1|many|TRBV10-3|.
TGTGCCATCCAAGGTGGGCCGGATGAAGCTTTCTTT
CAIQGGPDEAFF
>TRBJ1-4|once|TRBV2|.
TGCGCCAGCAGCTCGACGGCAACTAATGAAAAACCGTTTTTT
CASSSTATNEKPFF
>TRBJ1-1|.|TRBV12-3/TRBV12-4|.
TGTGCCAGCAGTTTTTATCACACTGAAGCTTTCTTT
CASSFYHTEAFF
>TRBJ2-6|few|TRBV10-3|TRBD1
TGTGCCATCATGGAGGGGACAGGGGTATCCTATGGGGCCAACGTCCTGACTTTC
CAIMEGTGVSYGANVLTF
>TRBJ2-2|many|TRBV5-1|.
TGCGCCAGCAGCAATTCGGACGTCGTGGTCGGGGAGCTGTTTTTT
CASSNSDVVVGELFF
>TRBJ1-5|many|TRBV15|.
TGTGCCACCAGCAGAGCACAGGTCAATCAGCCCCAGCATTTT
CATSRAQVNQPQHF
>TRBJ2-7|.|TRBV6-6|TRBD1
TGTGCCAGCAGCTACAGGGGGCTTGTCTACGAGCAGTACTTC
CASSYRGLVYEQYF
>TRBJ1-4|.|TRBV2|.
TGTGCCAGCAGTCTGGGCAGCGCTGAAAAACTGTTTTTT
CASSLGSAEKLFF
>TRBJ1-2|many|TRBV24-1|.
TGTGCCACCAGTGATTCTTGGGGCTACACCTTC
CATSDSWGYTF
>TRBJ1-2|many|TRBV7-9|.
TGTGCCAGCAGCTTAGCGTTGGCCCCCAGCGGCTACACCTTC
CASSLALAPSGYTF
>TRBJ1-4|.|TRBV29-1|.
TGCAGCGTTGAAAAACTGTTTTTT
CSVEKLFF
>TRBJ1-2|.|TRBV24-1|TRBD1
TGTGCCAGCAGTGATATGGGGACAGGGGAGGCTAACTATGGCTACACCTTC
CASSDMGTGEANYGYTF
>TRBJ1-1|few|TRBV10-3|.
TGTGCCAGCAGTGAAGCCCGGACAGACCACACTGAAGCTTTCTTT
CASSEARTDHTEAFF
>TRBJ1-1|.|TRBV20-1|.
TGCAGTGCACAGAGACGGCAAGCAAACACTGAAGCTTTCTTT
CSAQRRQANTEAFF
>TRBJ1-5|few|TRBV6-2/TRBV6-3|.
TGTGCCAGCAGCGGTCAGGGACACCAGCCCCAGCATTTT
CASSGQGHQPQHF
>TRBJ1-5|.|TRBV24-1|TRBD1
TGTGCCAGCAGTGAGGCGGGACAGGGAGGGGGTCAGCCCCAGCATTTT
CASSEAGQGGGQPQHF
>TRBJ1-2|many|TRBV20-1|.
TGCAGTGCTAGTGAACTTGGGGGGGTCTATGGCTACACCTTC
CSASELGGVYGYTF
>TRBJ1-2|many|TRBV3-1|.
TGTGCCAGCAGCTCGGTGACTGGCTACACCTTC
CASSSVTGYTF
>TRBJ2-5|once|TRBV29-1|TRBD2
TGCGGCGTTGGTGGACTAGCGGGAGGGCCTAGTGAGACCCAGTACTTC
CGVGGLAGGPSETQYF
>TRBJ2-7|.|TRBV2|TRBD1
TGTGCCAGCAGAGTCAGGGGGCTAGCCCACGAGCAGTACTTC
CASRVRGLAHEQYF
>TRBJ1-1|few|TRBV19|.
TGTGCCAGTAGTCCCCTTCGATTCCGGGCCTCGAACACTGAAGCTTTCTTT
CASSPLRFRASNTEAFF
>TRBJ1-6|.|TRBV10-3|TRBD1
TGTGCCATCAGTGGCAGGACAGGGAATTCACCCCTCCACTTT
CAISGRTGNSPLHF
>TRBJ2-7|few|TRBV10-3|TRBD1
TGTGCCGTCGACAGGGGAACTGGAGAGCAGTACTTC
CAVDRGTGEQYF
>TRBJ2-7|.|TRBV29-1|TRBD1
TGCAGCGCAAAACAGGGGACCTACGAGCAGTACTTC
CSAKQGTYEQYF
>TRBJ1-1|many|TRBV20-1|.
TGCAGTGCTACCATCCAGCTTGAAGCTTTCTTT
CSATIQLEAFF
>TRBJ2-5|few|TRBV20-1|.
TGCAGTGCTAGAGCCGCGGGGACGGACCAAGAGACCCAGTACTTC
CSARAAGTDQETQYF
>TRBJ1-6|many|TRBV29-1|TRBD1
TGCAGCGTTGAAGACGCCGGGACAGGGAATTCACCCCTCCACTTT
CSVEDAGTGNSPLHF
>TRBJ1-2|.|TRBV29-1|TRBD1
TGCAGCGTTGACGCCTGGACAGGGTATGGCTACACCTTC
CSVDAWTGYGYTF
>TRBJ1-4|.|TRBV5-6|.
.
CASSLLAAQTVFW
>TRBJ2-7|few|TRBV4-3|TRBD1
TGCGCCAGCAGCCAAGATACAGGGGCTGCCTCCTACGAGCAGTACTTC
CASSQDTGAASYEQYF
>TRBJ2-5|.|TRBV20-1|.
TGCAGTGCTCCCTGGGGGGCCCAGACCCAGTACTTC
CSAPWGAQTQYF
>TRBJ2-5|few|TRBV19|TRBD1
TGTGCCAGTAGCCATCAGGGGGCCAAAGAGACCCAGTACTTC
CASSHQGAKETQYF
>TRBJ1-2|.|TRBV7-9|.
TGTGCCAGCAGCGTTGAAATCGGGGCATATGGCTACACCTTC
CASSVEIGAYGYTF
>TRBJ2-2|.|TRBV25-1|TRBD2
TGTGCCAGCAGTGCTAGCTTAGCGGGGGGGCCGAACACCGGGGAGCTGTTTTTT
CASSASLAGGPNTGELFF
>TRBJ2-7|.|TRBV10-3|.
TGTGCCAGCCAACGCGAAGGGGGGGGTGAGCAGTACTTC
CASQREGGGEQYF
>TRBJ2-7|few|TRBV7-2|TRBD2
TGTGCCAGCAGCTTAGATACTAGCGGGCCCTACGAGCAGTACTTC
CASSLDTSGPYEQYF
>TRBJ2-5|many|TRBV29-1|.
TGCAGCGTTGAAAGAGAGACCCAGTACTTC
CSVERETQYF
>TRBJ1-1|.|TRBV5-6|.
TGTGCCAGCAGCTTGGCGAACAAGGTCACTGAAGCTTTCTTT
CASSLANKVTEAFF
>TRBJ1-3|.|TRBV7-9|.
TGTGCCAGCAGCTTGAAGCTGGGCGCAGGCTCTGGAAACACCATATATTTT
CASSLKLGAGSGNTIYF
>TRBJ2-2|.|TRBV5-2|.
TGTGCCAGCAACTTGGACCCTCTTTCGGGCGGGGAGCTGTTTTTT
CASNLDPLSGGELFF
>TRBJ1-1|once|TRBV19|.
TGTGCCACCGCCACTGAAGCTTTCTTT
CATATEAFF
>TRBJ2-3|.|TRBV14|.
TGTGCCAGCAGCCCCCAGGGGGGGAATACGCAGTATTTT
CASSPQGGNTQYF
>TRBJ2-5|few|TRBV24-1|.
TGTGCCGCCAGTGATTTTGCTCAGTCGGGGTCGAAGCAAGAGACCCAGTACTTC
CAASDFAQSGSKQETQYF
>TRBJ1-2|.|TRBV2|.
TGTGCCAGCAGCACGGACAGCGCCTATGGCTACACCTTC
CASSTDSAYGYTF